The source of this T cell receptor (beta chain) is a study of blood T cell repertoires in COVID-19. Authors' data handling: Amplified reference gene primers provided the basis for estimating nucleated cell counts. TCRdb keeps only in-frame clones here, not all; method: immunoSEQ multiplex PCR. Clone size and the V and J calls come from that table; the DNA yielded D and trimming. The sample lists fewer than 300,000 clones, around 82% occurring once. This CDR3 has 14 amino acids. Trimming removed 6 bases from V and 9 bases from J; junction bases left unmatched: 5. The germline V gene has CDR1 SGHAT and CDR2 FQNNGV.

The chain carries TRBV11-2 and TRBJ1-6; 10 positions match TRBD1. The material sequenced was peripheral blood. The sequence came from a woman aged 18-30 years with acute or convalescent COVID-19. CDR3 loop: CASRTRTGGSPLHF. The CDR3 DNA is TGTGCCAGCAGAACCCGGACAGGGGGTTCACCCCTCCACTTT.